The present T cell receptor (beta chain) was sequenced within a study of T cells after yellow fever vaccination. Overall study: Fractions of limited cellularity were prepared by means of SMART-Seq v4 Ultra Low Input.

This clonotype showed up many times. Its target is not known. Study findings and constraints: Abundant clonotypes from the bulk population could contaminate FACS-sorted repertoires. Re-detected after boosting: most primary clones, about 95% of CD4 and 88% of CD8.

They built TCR cDNA with 5'RACE template switching, a step that put in a universal primer site and UMIs. Using its own MiXCR run on the 5' RACE reads, TCRdb lists one record per CDR3 protein. Of a few hundred thousand distinct CDR3 sequences in the sample, around 4% were seen once. The input for sequencing was PBMCs, taken on the day of the yellow fever booster vaccination. The sequence derives from a young man who received the YFV17D yellow fever vaccine.

The CDR3 coding sequence is TGTGCCAGCAGATCCGACAGGGCACCTTATAATTCACCCCTCCACTTT. Translating it yields CASRSDRAPYNSPLHF. V gene TRBV27 combines with J gene TRBJ1-6; 7 nucleotides agree with TRBD1. The V gene's germline CDR1 is MNHEY and CDR2 SMNVEV (reference sequence). V lost 6 bases, J lost 4 bases, and 9 bases stayed unmatched. The CDR3 covers 16 residues.